The sequence of this T cell receptor beta chain was determined in a study of blood T cell repertoires in COVID-19. Overall study: Samples came from the United States, Italy and Spain, spanning acute and convalescent COVID-19. T cells, B-cell-depleted T cells, or PBMCs provided the cDNA or gDNA that served as material.

Trimming removed 6 bases from V and 7 bases from J; junction bases left unmatched: 15. Germline lookup yields CDR1 MDHEN and CDR2 SYDVKM. This CDR3 spans 18 amino acids. Per the authors' pipeline: Estimates of nucleated cell counts were drawn from the amplification of reference gene primers. Produced via immunoSEQ multiplex PCR; TCRdb's table is partial and in-frame only. V and J calls and clone size are those listed in that table; D and trimming were worked out from the DNA. There are about 200,000 clones in the sample; roughly 87% occur only once, and 1.9% lies in the top ten. The source of this sequence is a man in his forties or fifties with active or convalescent COVID-19. The J gene is TRBJ2-2, the V gene TRBV28; TRBD1 matches 12 bases. The specimen was peripheral blood. The CDR3, as DNA: TGTGCCAGCAGCCGATCACCTGGGACAGGGGGCGTGAACGGGGAGCTGTTTTTT. It yields the protein CASSRSPGTGGVNGELFF.